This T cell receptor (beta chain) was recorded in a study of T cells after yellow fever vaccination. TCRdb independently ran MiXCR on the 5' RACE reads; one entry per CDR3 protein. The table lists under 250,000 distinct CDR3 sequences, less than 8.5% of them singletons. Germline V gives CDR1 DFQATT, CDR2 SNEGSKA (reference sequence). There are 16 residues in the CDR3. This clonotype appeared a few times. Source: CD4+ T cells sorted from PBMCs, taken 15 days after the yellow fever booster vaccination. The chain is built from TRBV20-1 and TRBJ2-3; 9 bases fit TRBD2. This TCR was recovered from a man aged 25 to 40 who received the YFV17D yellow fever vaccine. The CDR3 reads CSLGGLARALADTQYF. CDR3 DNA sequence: TGCAGCCTAGGGGGACTAGCTCGGGCGTTGGCAGATACGCAGTATTTT.